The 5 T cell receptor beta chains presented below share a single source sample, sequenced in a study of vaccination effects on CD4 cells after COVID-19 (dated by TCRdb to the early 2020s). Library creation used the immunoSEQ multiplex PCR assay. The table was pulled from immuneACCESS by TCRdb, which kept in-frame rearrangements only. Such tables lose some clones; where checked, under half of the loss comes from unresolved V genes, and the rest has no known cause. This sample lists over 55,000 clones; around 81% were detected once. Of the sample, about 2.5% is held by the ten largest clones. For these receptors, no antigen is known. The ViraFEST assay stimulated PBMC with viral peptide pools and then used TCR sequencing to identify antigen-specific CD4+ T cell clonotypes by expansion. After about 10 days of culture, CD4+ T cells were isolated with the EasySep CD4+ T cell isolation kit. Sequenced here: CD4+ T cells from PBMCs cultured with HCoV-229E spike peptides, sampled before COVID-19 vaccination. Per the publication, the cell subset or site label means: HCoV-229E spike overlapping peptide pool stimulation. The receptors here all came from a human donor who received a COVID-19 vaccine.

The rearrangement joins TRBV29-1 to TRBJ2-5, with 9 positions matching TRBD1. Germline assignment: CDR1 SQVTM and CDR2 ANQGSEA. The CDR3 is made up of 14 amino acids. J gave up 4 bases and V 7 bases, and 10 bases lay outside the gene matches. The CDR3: CSAWPGQGLETQYF. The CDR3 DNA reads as TGCAGCGCCTGGCCGGGACAGGGCCTAGAGACCCAGTACTTC.

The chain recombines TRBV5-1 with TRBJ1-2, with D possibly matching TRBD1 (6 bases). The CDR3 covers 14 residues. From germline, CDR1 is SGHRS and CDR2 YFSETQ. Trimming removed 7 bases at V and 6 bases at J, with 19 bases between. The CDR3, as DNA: TGCGCCAGCGGCCACCCAGACAGGCCCCATGGCTACACCTTC. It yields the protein CASGHPDRPHGYTF.

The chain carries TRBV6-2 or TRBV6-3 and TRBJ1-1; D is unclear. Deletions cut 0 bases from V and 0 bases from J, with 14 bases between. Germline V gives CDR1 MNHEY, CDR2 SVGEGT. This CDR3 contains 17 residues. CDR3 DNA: TGTGCCAGCAGTTACTCGACGGGCAGGTTGGTGAACACTGAAGCTTTCTTT. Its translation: CASSYSTGRLVNTEAFF.

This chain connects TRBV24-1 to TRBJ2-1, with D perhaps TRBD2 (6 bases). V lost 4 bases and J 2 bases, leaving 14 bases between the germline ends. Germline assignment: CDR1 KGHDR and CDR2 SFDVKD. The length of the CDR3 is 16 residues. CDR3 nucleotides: TGTGCCACCAGTGACCCCGGGACGGGGGCCTACAATGAGCAGTTCTTC. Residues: CATSDPGTGAYNEQFF.

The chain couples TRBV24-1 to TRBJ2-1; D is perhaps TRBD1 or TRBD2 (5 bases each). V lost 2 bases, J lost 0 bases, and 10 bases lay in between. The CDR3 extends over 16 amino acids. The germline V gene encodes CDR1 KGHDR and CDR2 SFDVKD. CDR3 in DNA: TGTGCCACCAGTGATTCATGGGGGAGCTCCTACAATGAGCAGTTCTTC. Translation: CATSDSWGSSYNEQFF.